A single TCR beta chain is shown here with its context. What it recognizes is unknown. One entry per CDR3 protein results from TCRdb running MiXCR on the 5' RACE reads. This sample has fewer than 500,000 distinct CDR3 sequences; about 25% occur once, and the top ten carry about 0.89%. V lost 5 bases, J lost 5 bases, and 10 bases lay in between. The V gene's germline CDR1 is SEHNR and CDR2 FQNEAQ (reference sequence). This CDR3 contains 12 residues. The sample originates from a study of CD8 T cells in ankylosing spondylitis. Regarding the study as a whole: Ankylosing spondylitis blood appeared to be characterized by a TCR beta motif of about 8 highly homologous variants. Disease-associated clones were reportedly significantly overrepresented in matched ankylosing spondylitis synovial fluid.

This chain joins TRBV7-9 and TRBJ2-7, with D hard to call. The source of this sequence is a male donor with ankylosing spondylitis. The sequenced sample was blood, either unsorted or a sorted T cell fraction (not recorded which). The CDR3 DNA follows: TGTGCCAGCAGCCCCAGACGCAACGAGCAGTACTTC. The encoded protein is CASSPRRNEQYF.